The rows below give T cell receptor beta chains drawn from one sample of a study of cytomegalovirus exposure and HLA in healthy donors. The table came from immunoSEQ multiplex PCR; TCRdb's copy has only in-frame clones and leaves some out. The sample records some 98,000 clones, about four fifths being singletons. Sequenced input: PBMCs. All receptors derive from a young man in good health and CMV-seropositive. Both conserved end residues are part of each CDR3. D genes are given only for firm matches. Size is omitted from some rows. Given values are once, few, many or a class for expanded clones.

TGTGCCAGCAGTTACTCGACTAATAATCAGCCCCAGCATTTT	CASSYSTNNQPQHF	.	TRBJ1-5	few	TRBV6-5
TGCGCCAGCAGTCAACTAGCGGGGGGCCAAGAGACCCAGTACTTC	CASSQLAGGQETQYF	TRBD2	TRBJ2-5	.	TRBV10-1
TGCGCCAGCAGCTTCAGCTACCGGGACACCCCTGCAACTAATGAAAAACTGTTTTTT	CASSFSYRDTPATNEKLFF	.	TRBJ1-4	.	TRBV5-1
TGTGCCAGCAGCTTATTGGTGGCTGCTGAAAAACTGTTTTTT	CASSLLVAAEKLFF	.	TRBJ1-4	.	TRBV7-2
TGTGCCAGCAGCTCCTTCCGACGGGAAGTGCATTTT	CASSSFRREVHF	.	TRBJ1-5	.	TRBV7-9
TGTGCCAGTAGGGAGACAGTTACAAACTACGAGCAGTACTTC	CASRETVTNYEQYF	.	TRBJ2-7	.	TRBV19
TGTGCCAGCAGTAAGGTCGACGGGATCTATGGCTACACCTTC	CASSKVDGIYGYTF	.	TRBJ1-2	.	TRBV6-5
TGTGCCAGCAGCTTTTCCCCCACCAGCAGAGGCTACGAGCAGTACTTC	CASSFSPTSRGYEQYF	.	TRBJ2-7	.	TRBV7-8
TGCGCCAGCAGTTGGGTGGGACAGGGGGCGGACGGCTACACCTTC	CASSWVGQGADGYTF	TRBD1	TRBJ1-2	.	TRBV5-1
.	CASSVAVGTAGSLEYF	.	TRBJ2-5	once	TRBV7-9
TGTGCCAGCAGCCAGCTAGCGGGGGGCTCGGGAGATACGCAGTATTTT	CASSQLAGGSGDTQYF	TRBD2	TRBJ2-3	.	TRBV5-4
TGTGCCACCAGCAGAGCTCTGGCAGGGACTACCGGGGAGCTGTTTTTT	CATSRALAGTTGELFF	.	TRBJ2-2	.	TRBV15
TGTGCCAGCAATTCCCGGAGAGTCGCCGGGGAGCTGTTTTTT	CASNSRRVAGELFF	.	TRBJ2-2	.	TRBV6-1
TGCGCCAGCAGCCAACTAGCGGGGGGATCCTACGAGCAGTACTTC	CASSQLAGGSYEQYF	TRBD2	TRBJ2-7	.	TRBV4-1
TGTGCCAGCAGCTTAACTGGGGGAGGGGCCGGGGAGACCCAGTACTTC	CASSLTGGGAGETQYF	TRBD2	TRBJ2-5	once	TRBV7-3
TGTGCCAGTAGTATTTTGCCGCTCGGGTTCACTGAAGCTTTCTTT	CASSILPLGFTEAFF	.	TRBJ1-1	.	TRBV19
TGTGCCAGCAGTGAATTCCGGAATTCACCCCTCCACTTT	CASSEFRNSPLHF	.	TRBJ1-6	.	TRBV6-1
TGTGCCAGCTCACCAACAGGGGGCGCAGGCTACACCTTC	CASSPTGGAGYTF	TRBD1	TRBJ1-2	few	TRBV18
TGTGCAAGTCGCTTGGGGTGGACAGGCCGACACTACGAGCAGTACTTC	CASRLGWTGRHYEQYF	.	TRBJ2-7	few	TRBV12-2
TGCGCCAGCAGGATGGGACAGCTGAACACTGAAGCTTTCTTT	CASRMGQLNTEAFF	TRBD1	TRBJ1-1	.	TRBV5-1
TGTGCCAGCTGGACAGGTTATAGCAATCAGCCCCAGCATTTT	CASWTGYSNQPQHF	TRBD1	TRBJ1-5	.	TRBV27
TGTGCCAGCAATACAGGGCTGACCTCCTACAATGAGCAGTTCTTC	CASNTGLTSYNEQFF	.	TRBJ2-1	.	TRBV2
TGTGCCAGCAGCGACCGACAGGGGTCTAATGAAAAACTGTTTTTT	CASSDRQGSNEKLFF	TRBD1	TRBJ1-4	.	TRBV7-9
TGTGCCAGCAGCGTAAGCACTAGCGGGCCCCCCCCAGATACGCAGTATTTT	CASSVSTSGPPPDTQYF	TRBD2	TRBJ2-3	.	TRBV7-2
TGCGCCAGCAGCCAGACCCCGGGACAGCGGAGAGGCTACACCTTC	CASSQTPGQRRGYTF	TRBD1	TRBJ1-2	.	TRBV4-1
TGTGCCAGCAGCCTCCGACAGGGACAAGAGACCCAGTACTTC	CASSLRQGQETQYF	TRBD1	TRBJ2-5	.	TRBV4-2
TGTGCCAGCGTGCCAGGGTACGGGGAGCAGTACTTC	CASVPGYGEQYF	.	TRBJ2-7	.	TRBV2
TGCGCCAGCAGCCAAGATCCCGGACAGGCATTAGGGACCAACTATGGCTACACCTTC	CASSQDPGQALGTNYGYTF	TRBD1	TRBJ1-2	.	TRBV4-1
TGCGCCAGCAGCCCTAGCGGGGGGGCAGAGACCCAGTACTTC	CASSPSGGAETQYF	TRBD2	TRBJ2-5	.	TRBV4-1
TGTGCCAGCAGCTTCTTTGGGGCCAACGTCCTGACTTTC	CASSFFGANVLTF	.	TRBJ2-6	.	TRBV11-1
TGTGCCAGTAGTATTGAGGACAGTATCTACAATGAGCAGTTCTTC	CASSIEDSIYNEQFF	.	TRBJ2-1	.	TRBV19
TGTGCCAGCAGTGAAACAGGGAGCGATACGCAGTATTTT	CASSETGSDTQYF	.	TRBJ2-3	many	TRBV2
TGTGCCAGCAGCTTAGCTGCGGGGGGGTACTACAATGAGCAGTTCTTC	CASSLAAGGYYNEQFF	TRBD2	TRBJ2-1	once	TRBV7-9
TGTGCCAGCAGCGACAACATAAGGCAGTACTTC	CASSDNIRQYF	.	TRBJ2-7	.	TRBV9
TGTGCCATCAGTGAAGGGACAGGGAGCTCCTACGAGCAGTACTTC	CAISEGTGSSYEQYF	TRBD1	TRBJ2-7	.	TRBV10-3
TGTGCCAGCAGGTCTCTAGCGGGGGTGTCCTACGAGCAGTACTTC	CASRSLAGVSYEQYF	TRBD2	TRBJ2-7	once	TRBV6-5
TGCGCCAGCAGCGTTACATCGAACACTGAAGCTTTCTTT	CASSVTSNTEAFF	.	TRBJ1-1	.	TRBV5-1
TGTGCCAGCAGCTTATCTAGCGGGGGGGCCCTTATATCCCAAGAGACCCAGTACTTC	CASSLSSGGALISQETQYF	TRBD2	TRBJ2-5	.	TRBV7-2
TGTGCCAGCAGCCAGGGTCTCAACACTGAAGCTTTCTTT	CASSQGLNTEAFF	.	TRBJ1-1	few	TRBV6-5
TGCGCCAGCAGAAAAGAAGGAGGCTTCTACGAGCAGTACTTC	CASRKEGGFYEQYF	.	TRBJ2-7	.	TRBV5-1
TGTGCCAGTAGTACCTTGCAGGGAAACGGGGAGCTGTTTTTT	CASSTLQGNGELFF	.	TRBJ2-2	.	TRBV19